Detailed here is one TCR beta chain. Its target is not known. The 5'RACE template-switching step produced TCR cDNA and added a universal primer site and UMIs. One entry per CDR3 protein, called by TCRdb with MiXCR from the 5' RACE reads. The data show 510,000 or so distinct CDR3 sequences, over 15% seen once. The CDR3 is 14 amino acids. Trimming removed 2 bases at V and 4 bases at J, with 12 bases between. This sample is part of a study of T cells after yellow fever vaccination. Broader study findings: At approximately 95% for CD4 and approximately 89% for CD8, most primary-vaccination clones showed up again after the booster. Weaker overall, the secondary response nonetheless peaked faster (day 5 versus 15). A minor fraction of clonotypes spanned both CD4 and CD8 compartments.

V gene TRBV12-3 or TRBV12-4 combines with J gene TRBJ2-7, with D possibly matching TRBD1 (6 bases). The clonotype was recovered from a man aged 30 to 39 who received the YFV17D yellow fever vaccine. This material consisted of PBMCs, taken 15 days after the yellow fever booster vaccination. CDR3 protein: CASSLSGTPYEQYF. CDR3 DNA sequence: TGTGCCAGCAGTTTATCCGGGACACCTTACGAGCAGTACTTC.